One and the same sample provided the 4 T cell receptor beta chains below, sequenced in a study of tumor-infiltrating lymphocytes in localized non-small cell lung cancer. Using immunoSEQ multiplex PCR, the repertoire was profiled, and TCRdb retains in-frame clones only, with some absent. The sample holds 15,000 or so clones; roughly four fifths are singletons and the top ten take 2.5% to 3%. Material: lung tumor tissue. Every receptor here comes from a human donor with non-small cell lung cancer.

The V gene is TRBV30, the J gene TRBJ1-5; 7 bases are a match to TRBD1. V dropped 3 bases and J dropped 6; count of bases not matched to a gene: 8. The V gene's germline CDR1 is GTSNPN and CDR2 SVGIG (reference sequence). The CDR3 sequence is 14 residues long. The CDR3 DNA follows: TGTGCCTGGAGCGTCGGGACAGCACGTCAGCCCCAGCATTTT. Translating it yields CAWSVGTARQPQHF. The variable domain in full, with the rest retrieved from reference TRBV30 and TRBJ1-5, is SQTIHQWPATLVQPVGSPLSLECTVEGTSNPNLYWYRQAAGRGLQLLFYSVGIGQISSEVPQNLSASRPQDRQFILSSKKLLLSDSGFYLCAWSVGTARQPQHFGDGTRLSIL.

The genes are TRBV11-2 and TRBJ2-1; perhaps TRBD1 as D (6 bases). The V and J ends lost 2 bases and 5 bases respectively, with 16 bases between them. The CDR3 spans 16 residues. The germline gives CDR1 SGHAT, CDR2 FQNNGV. The CDR3 DNA reads as TGTGCCAGCAGCTTAACTCCAGGGGTTGGGAACAATGAGCAGTTCTTC. The encoded protein is CASSLTPGVGNNEQFF.

To note about this clone: Additional DNA sequences in this sample encode the identical CDR3. The chain joins TRBV9 to TRBJ2-7; 9 bases are a match to TRBD2. CDR3 length: 16 amino acids. Trimming took 0 bases from V and 2 from J; bases not matched to a gene: 6. Looked up from germline, CDR1 is SGDLS and CDR2 is YYNGEE. CDR3 sequence: CASSVGIAGETYEQYF. CDR3 DNA: TGTGCCAGCAGCGTAGGGATAGCGGGAGAAACCTACGAGCAGTACTTC.

The rearrangement joins TRBV27 to TRBJ2-1; 9 bases match TRBD2. V dropped 2 bases and J dropped 7; count of bases not matched to a gene: 3. The CDR3 contains 14 residues. Germline-derived CDR1 and CDR2 are MNHEY and SMNVEV (reference sequence). The CDR3 sequence: CASSLPSGKNEQFF. CDR3 DNA: TGTGCCAGCAGTTTACCTAGCGGGAAGAATGAGCAGTTCTTC.